This TCR beta chain was captured by sequencing in a study of shared clonotypes between healthy human individuals. Looking at the study overall: The study used three CD4 naive, three CD4 memory, two CD8 naive and one CD8 memory plate per donor.

CD8 cells regarded as naive lacked CD45RO, were positively chosen for CCR7, and omitted terminally differentiated effector memory CD45RA+ cells. Libraries were prepared by immunoSEQ multiplex PCR; TCRdb keeps only in-frame clonotypes and omits some of them. Of roughly 2.1 million clones detected, about 92% appear once; the ten largest clones hold under 2%. The receptor's source is a man younger than 35 in good health. Some clones in this sample may be carry-over from other donors' samples. Sequenced sample: naive CD8+ T cells from PBMCs.

The CDR3 DNA follows: TGTGCCAGTAGTCCCGACAGGCGTTATAGCAATCAGCCCCAGCATTTT. Its protein is CASSPDRRYSNQPQHF. This rearrangement joins TRBV19 to TRBJ1-5, with TRBD1 as a possible D gene (6 bases). The V end lost 5 bases, the J end lost 0 bases, and 14 bases lay between the germline ends. Germline V gene sequence: CDR1 LNHDA, CDR2 SQIVND (reference sequence). This CDR3 spans 16 amino acids. Full variable domain (rest looked up from reference TRBV19 and TRBJ1-5): DGGITQSPKYLFRKEGQNVTLSCEQNLNHDAMYWYRQDPGQGLRLIYYSQIVNDFQKGDIAEGYSVSREKKESFPLTVTSAQKNPTAFYLCASSPDRRYSNQPQHFGDGTRLSIL.